The present TCR beta chain was sequenced within a study of regulatory T cells in long-lasting Graves disease. Study-wide results and caveats: There was favoring of TRBV28, TRBJ1-2 and TRBJ2-5 in persistent disease.

V lost 5 bases, J lost 4 bases, and 20 bases lay in between. CDR1 is SEHNR and CDR2 is FQNEAQ in the germline V gene (reference sequence). This CDR3 has 16 amino acids. Notes on this clonotype: Antigen unknown.

The time point is: persistent/refractory GD, antithyroid drugs over 5 years with positive TRAb. PBMC-extracted RNA yielded the TCR library. TCR beta libraries were built with iRepertoire HTBI primers and Arm-PCR of CDR3 regions. TCRdb processed the multiplex PCR reads anew with MiXCR; each CDR3 protein has one entry. The data hold roughly 470,000 distinct CDR3 sequences, with more than 20% observed a single time. Sample: peripheral blood mononuclear cells (PBMCs), taken when the disease was refractory, from a patient treated with antithyroid drugs. The origin of this receptor is a female donor with Graves disease. V is TRBV7-9 and J is TRBJ2-5; D not certain. The chain's CDR3 is CASSHERTLVGETQYF. In DNA, the CDR3 is TGTGCCAGCAGCCACGAAAGGACCCTTGTAGGAGAGACCCAGTACTTC.